This T cell receptor beta chain was recorded in a study of cytomegalovirus exposure and HLA in healthy donors. Whole-study results and caveats: It was reportedly the case that the classifier diagnosed cytomegalovirus status with high specificity and sensitivity.

Concerning this clone itself: What it recognizes is unknown.

Only in-frame clones appear in the TCRdb table, and some are missing; sequencing was by immunoSEQ multiplex PCR. The profile covers roughly 120,000 clones, with approximately 94% appearing a single time and around 1.3% taken by the ten largest. From germline, CDR1 is MDHEN and CDR2 SYDVKM. V gave up 6 bases and J gave up 12 bases, with 18 bases separating them. The CDR3 extends over 12 amino acids. V and J are TRBV28 and TRBJ2-7, with a possible D match to TRBD1 (6 bases). The source is a young woman in good health and CMV-seronegative. The sequencing sample was made of PBMCs. CDR3 DNA: TGTGCCAGCAGCTGGTCCCAGGGGACCGCGTACTTC. Its protein is CASSWSQGTAYF.